A selection of T cell receptor beta chains follows, all from one sample in a study of shared clonotypes between healthy human individuals. Sequencing was performed with immunoSEQ multiplex PCR; in TCRdb, only in-frame clones are kept and a portion is missing. The sample contains 2 million to 3 million clones, approximately 93% of which appear only once. The sequencing sample was made of naive CD4+ T cells from PBMCs. These receptors originate from a man between 18 and 29 years old in good health. Some clones in this sample may be carry-over from other donors' samples. Each CDR3 is given without its conserved first and last residue. The size of a clone is reported for some rows only, either as once, few or many, or as a class for expanded clones.

clone_size v_call cdr3_aa
. TRBV5-1 ASSPGPGQGSPEQF
. TRBV5-4 ASSTGTSEKQF
. TRBV2 ASSEQGAQETQY
. TRBV25-1 ASSARQGPYEQY
. TRBV30 AWSGGTVTQPQH
. TRBV20-1 SARVPGTEY
. TRBV7-3 ASSLMAVRTEAF
few TRBV18 ASSSGGYSNQPQH
. TRBV14 ASSHSINQPQH
few TRBV5-6 ASSSLVVGLEAF
few TRBV30 AWSGAPQGGTEAF
few TRBV5-1 ASSSDRGNEQY
few TRBV12-2 ASRLGAGYT
. TRBV29-1 SVGGEWGQETQY
once TRBV27 ASSLGPSTDTQY
. TRBV5-1 ASSLGDSLGSKNIQY
once TRBV6-6 ASSSTGRGSYEQY
. TRBV7-3 ASSGYTNTEAF
. TRBV30 AWSRLALQETQY
. TRBV19 ASSGQGAYQPQH
. TRBV6-1 ASSEATASSYNEQF
. TRBV28 ASSLGGRTEAF
. TRBV6-5 ASRSQGGGIYGYT
. TRBV18 ASSPPSLNTEAF
. TRBV11-2 ASSLVLAGATGELF
. TRBV29-1 SVVGQAYEQY
. TRBV5-6 ASSPRMSTYNEQF
. TRBV5-6 ASSFDGELF
. TRBV11-3 ASSRGGNEQF
. TRBV2 ASSEFDRLSGSAQY
. TRBV7-2 ASSSYTSGLNNEQF
. TRBV28 ASSLTHTQY
. TRBV11-2 ASSPGLLSDEQF
. TRBV18 ASSPEVSTDTQY
. TRBV27 ASSSRTLTPSYEQY
. TRBV4-1 ASSQGPGPFSYEQY
. TRBV28 AIGGVTGEF
once TRBV18 ASSPTGGAPEKLF
. TRBV6-1 ASSEWGVWNTIY
once TRBV2 ASSPTTRTVNYGYT
. TRBV9 ASSVGPQPSEAF
. TRBV28 ASSPFDNRGNTEAF
. TRBV6-5 ASSYRQRENEQF
. TRBV7-3 ASSPTGRGDTQY
. TRBV5-6 ASSLRTSGRRNTGELF
. TRBV7-9 ASSFWTGGNEKLF
. TRBV28 ASRPTGVYNQPQH
. TRBV5-5 ASSLNWRNNQPQH
. TRBV9 ASSPLEGAGNTIY
. TRBV7-2 ASSYQAVAGEPLEQY
. TRBV14 ASSQAGGPSYNEQF
. TRBV7-2 ASSLVRGGEQY
. TRBV4-2 ASSQESGSGNTIY
. TRBV30 AWGTRGGAGELF
. TRBV11-1 ASSLDVSQY
. TRBV19 ASSPLGDTQY
. TRBV9 ASSVQRPGGQPQH